The 10 T cell receptor beta chains below were found in one sample sequenced in a study of blood T cell repertoires in COVID-19. Sequencing used immunoSEQ multiplex PCR; TCRdb keeps in-frame clones, though not all of them. This table holds some 180,000 clones, about four fifths found once. Sequencing was carried out using peripheral blood. These receptors were obtained from a woman in her 70s who had recovered from COVID-19.

This chain joins TRBV5-1 and TRBJ1-3; TRBD1 agrees at 9 bases. The CDR3 has 18 residues. The ends lost 4 bases at V and 5 bases at J; junction bases unmatched: 16. Germline CDR1 reads SGHRS; CDR2 reads YFSETQ. The CDR3 nucleotides are TGCGCCAGCAGCACCCTCCCGGGACAGGGACGACCGCGAAACACCATATATTTT. As protein: CASSTLPGQGRPRNTIYF.

The rearrangement joins TRBV27 to TRBJ2-3, with D perhaps TRBD1 (6 bases). CDR1 and CDR2 (germline): MNHEY, SMNVEV (reference sequence). Trimming left V 2 bases short and J 0 bases short, with 24 bases between. CDR3 length: 20 amino acids. Here the CDR3 reads CASSLRWWDTSRSSTDTQYF. The CDR3 region has the DNA TGTGCCAGCAGTTTACGGTGGTGGGACACCTCCCGTTCTAGCACAGATACGCAGTATTTT.

This clone was found once. The V gene is TRBV7-8, the J gene TRBJ1-2; possibly TRBD1 for D (6 bases). The germline V gene encodes CDR1 SGHVS and CDR2 FQNEAQ. The CDR3 contains 15 residues. V gave up 5 bases and J gave up 2 bases, with 15 bases separating them. The CDR3 DNA is TGTGCCAGCAGCCCCAGGGGAGCTGCAAACTATGGCTACACCTTC. This sequence encodes CASSPRGAANYGYTF.

There are a few counts of this clone. The chain couples TRBV28 to TRBJ1-1; a possible D gene is TRBD1 (6 bases). The CDR3 contains 14 residues. Germline V CDR1 and CDR2: MDHEN, SYDVKM. With 6 bases removed from V and 1 base from J, the gap between germline ends came to 12 bases. In nucleotides, the CDR3 is TGTGCCAGCAGAGGAGGGGGGGGGAACACTGAAGCTTTCTTT. Translated: CASRGGGGNTEAFF.

A few counts support this clone. This chain connects TRBV2 to TRBJ2-2, with a possible D match to TRBD1 (6 bases). The CDR3 covers 14 residues. Trimming pared 9 bases from V and 2 bases from J, leaving 13 bases between. The germline V gene has CDR1 SNHLY and CDR2 FYNNEI. CDR3 protein: CARSGTPNTGELFF. CDR3 DNA: TGTGCCAGATCCGGGACACCCAACACCGGGGAGCTGTTTTTT. The full variable domain, completed using reference TRBV2 and TRBJ2-2, is EPEVTQTPSHQVTQMGQEVILRCVPISNHLYFYWYRQILGQKVEFLVSFYNNEISEKSEIFDDQFSVERPDGSNFTLKIRSTKLEDSAMYFCARSGTPNTGELFFGEGSRLTVL.

J is TRBJ1-1 and V is TRBV5-1, with 7 bases aligning to TRBD1. The CDR3 is made up of 15 amino acids. The junction had 3 bases not matched to a gene; V was cut back by 0 bases and J by 1 base. CDR1 is SGHRS and CDR2 is YFSETQ in the germline V gene. In DNA form, the CDR3 reads TGCGCCAGCAGCTTGGGGTCAGGGGGGAACACTGAAGCTTTCTTT. It codes for CASSLGSGGNTEAFF. Drawing the rest from reference TRBV5-1 and TRBJ1-1, the complete variable domain is KAGVTQTPRYLIKTRGQQVTLSCSPISGHRSVSWYQQTPGQGLQFLFEYFSETQRNKGNFPGRFSGRQFSNSRSEMNVSTLELGDSALYLCASSLGSGGNTEAFFGQGTRLTVV.

This clone was counted a few times. This chain connects TRBV3-1 (or the pseudogene TRBV3-2) to TRBJ2-4, with 9 bases fitting TRBD2. CDR1 LGHDT and CDR2 YNNKEL come from the germline V gene (reference sequence). The CDR3 is made up of 14 amino acids. V dropped 0 bases and J dropped 9; count of bases not matched to a gene: 3. CDR3: CASSQEPRGGIQYF. As DNA, the CDR3 is TGTGCCAGCAGCCAAGAACCGCGGGGGGGCATTCAGTACTTC.

This chain links TRBV21-1 with TRBJ1-5. TRBV21-1 is a pseudogene segment. This CDR3 has 14 amino acids. CDR3 loop: CASTSGGADQPQHF. In DNA form, the CDR3 reads TGTGCCAGCACCAGTGGGGGGGCGGATCAGCCCCAGCATTTT.

The chain is built from TRBV7-8 and TRBJ2-7, with 8 bases identical to TRBD2. Germline lookup yields CDR1 SGHVS and CDR2 FQNEAQ. CDR3 length: 15 amino acids. Germline trimming cut 5 bases from V and 6 bases from J; bases unmatched to any gene: 12. CDR3 in amino acids: CASSARGGTSSEQYF. The CDR3 coding sequence is TGTGCCAGCAGCGCCCGAGGAGGGACTAGTTCCGAGCAGTACTTC.

This rearrangement joins TRBV7-2 to TRBJ2-3; D is possibly TRBD2 (5 bases). The germline gives CDR1 SGHTA, CDR2 FQGNSA. Trimming cost V 2 bases and J 10 bases, with 19 bases left between them. This CDR3 has 15 amino acids. The CDR3 here is CASSLRGSVASSQYF. The CDR3, as DNA: TGTGCCAGCAGCTTACGTGGTAGCGTGGCGTCCTCGCAGTATTTT.